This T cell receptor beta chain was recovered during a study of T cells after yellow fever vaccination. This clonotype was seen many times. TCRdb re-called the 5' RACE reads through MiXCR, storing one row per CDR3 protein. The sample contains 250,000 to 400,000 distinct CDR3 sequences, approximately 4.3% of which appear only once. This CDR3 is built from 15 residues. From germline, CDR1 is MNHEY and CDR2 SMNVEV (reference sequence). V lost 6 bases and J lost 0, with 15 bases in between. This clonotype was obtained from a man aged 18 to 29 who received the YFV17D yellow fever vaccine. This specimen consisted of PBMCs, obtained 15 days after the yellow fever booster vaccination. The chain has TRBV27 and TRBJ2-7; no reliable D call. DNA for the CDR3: TGTGCCAGCAGAGACGACATCTCCAGCTCCTACGAGCAGTACTTC. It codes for CASRDDISSSYEQYF.